This record concerns one T cell receptor (beta chain) sequence. This clonotype was seen many times. No antigen is known for it. It has no much larger one-base neighbor in the sample; base qualities were not kept. Trimming removed 6 bases from V and 4 bases from J; the gene matches leave 9 bases unexplained. The CDR3, from cysteine to phenylalanine, totals 15 residues. The entry retains the CDR3 DNA only, 45 bases that are in frame from base 1. Taken from the germline V gene, the CDR1 and CDR2 loops are MNHEY and SVGAGI. This record comes from a study of T cells after yellow fever vaccination (dated by TCRdb to the late 2010s). Study-wide context: The SMART-Seq v4 Ultra Low Input RNA kit was used to prepare libraries from fractions with low cell numbers. Bulk PBMC replicates and cell subsets were isolated from blood drawn at multiple timepoints before and after both primary and secondary immunization. To follow T-cell clones before and after primary and booster YFV17D yellow fever vaccination, bulk TCR alpha and beta repertoires were sequenced over time. The cohort comprised two healthy male donors, one aged 18 to 30 and one aged 30 to 39 years. On the study overall, not on this receptor specifically: Computational filtering was required because FACS-sorted repertoires could contain abundant contaminating clonotypes from the bulk population. A small fraction of clonotypes showed up in both the CD4 and CD8 compartments, probably as a result of convergent recombination. Most clones expanded after primary vaccination (around 96% of CD4 and roughly 88% of CD8) were re-detected after the booster, suggesting that broad memory maintenance occurred. The secondary T-cell response was found to be weaker but faster than the primary response, with a peak reached on day 5 rather than on day 15. Because only a couple of donors were included in the study, the extent to which the findings can be generalized is limited.

In light of the paper, this sample's treatment or condition label describes: live attenuated yellow fever vaccine strain. A standard Ficoll-Paque protocol was used to isolate PBMCs from peripheral blood. CD4 and CD8 T-cell fractions were isolated with Dynabeads CD4 and CD8 positive selection kits. TriZol was used to extract RNA from bulk PBMCs, CD4 and CD8 fractions, and dextramer-positive and dextramer-negative fractions. TCR cDNA was synthesized by 5'RACE template switching, which introduced a universal primer site and unique molecular identifiers. Priming of cDNA synthesis was performed from both the TCR alpha and TCR beta constant segments. Libraries were amplified in two PCR steps, with sample barcodes and sequencing adapters added in the second step. Sequencing of the libraries was done on either Illumina HiSeq 2500 (2x100 bp) or NovaSeq (2x150 bp). The study's own analysis went as follows. Demultiplexing of reads and collapsing into UMI consensus sequences were performed with MIGEC, and V(D)J alignment was carried out with MiXCR. Clonotypes responding to the vaccine were identified with edgeR on replicate PBMC samples, with the criteria of FDR below 0.01 and a log2 fold change above 5 up to day 15. CD4 or CD8 identity was assigned to each bulk clonotype according to whether the clonotype was present at higher abundance in the sequenced CD4 repertoire or the sequenced CD8 repertoire. TCRdb took the public reads, trimmed them with fastp at Q25, ran MiXCR for clone calling and kept in-frame beta chains. Every entry covers one CDR3 protein and lists the most common genes and DNA from its rows. The V and J calls here are based on TCRdb, not the publication. The sample yields about 60,000 distinct CDR3 sequences; approximately 6.9% were counted once. Around 44% of the sample rests with the top ten.

The V and J genes are TRBV6-5 and TRBJ2-5; 9 central nucleotides agree with TRBD1. This TCR was recovered from a man younger than 35 who received the YFV17D yellow fever vaccine. Here the sequenced sample was CD8+ T cells sorted from PBMCs, taken on the day of the first yellow fever vaccination. The DNA sequence is as follows: TGTGCCAGCAGCCAAACAGGGGGCAGCCCAGAGACCCAGTACTTC. Its protein reads: CASSQTGGSPETQYF.